Following are 31 T cell receptor beta chains from one sample sequenced in a study of human T cells and chemical hapten exposure. MiXCR, run by TCRdb on the RACE reads, gives a single entry per CDR3 protein. The sample shows fewer than 85,000 distinct CDR3 sequences, roughly 11% of them seen only once. Time point meaning: patch test 2, 6 weeks after DPC sensitization. The treatment is: therapeutic diphenylcyclopropenone sensitization with weekly scalp DPC. The input for sequencing was whole blood, taken in connection with sensitization to the hapten diphenylcyclopropenone (DPC). The source is a man aged 18 to 29 with alopecia areata. Some clones in this sample may be carry-over from other donors' samples.

This clonotype has more than one count but fewer than ten. V and J are TRBV7-8 and TRBJ2-6, with D possibly matching TRBD1 (6 bases). Germline loops: CDR1 SGHVS, CDR2 FQNEAQ. The V end lost 0 bases, the J end lost 0 bases, and 6 bases lay between the germline ends. The CDR3 spans 16 residues. The CDR3 loop reads CASSLAGASGANVLTF. DNA of the CDR3: TGTGCCAGCAGCTTAGCGGGGGCCTCTGGGGCCAACGTCCTGACTTTC.

This clonotype came up many times. This chain links TRBV12-3 or TRBV12-4 with TRBJ1-5, with 11 bases aligning to TRBD1. This CDR3 comprises 14 residues. V lost 5 bases and J lost 6; bases outside the gene matches: 3. The CDR3 here is CASSGQGARQPQHF. The CDR3 DNA reads as TGTGCCAGCAGTGGACAGGGGGCACGTCAGCCCCAGCATTTT.

At least ten counts were recorded for this clonotype. The rearrangement links TRBV6-2 or TRBV6-3 to TRBJ2-7; perhaps TRBD1 as D (5 bases). The V end was cut by 5 bases, the J end by 0 bases, with 11 bases between. CDR1 and CDR2 from the germline V gene are MNHEY and SVGEGT. There are 14 residues in the CDR3. CDR3 residues: CASSDSLHSYEQYV. Written as DNA, the CDR3 is TGTGCCAGCAGTGACAGCCTACACTCCTACGAGCAGTACGTC.

The CDR3 loop is CSVEGGGDRVTEAFF. The CDR3 DNA reads TGCAGCGTTGAAGGCGGCGGGGACCGGGTCACTGAAGCTTTCTTT. The chain employs TRBV29-1 and TRBJ1-1, with D possibly TRBD1 on 5 matching bases. The V end lost 1 base, the J end lost 4 bases, and 16 bases lay between the germline ends. Germline CDR1 and CDR2: SQVTM and ANQGSEA. The CDR3 contains 15 residues.

This clonotype was picked up a small number of times. The chain combines TRBV5-1 with TRBJ2-2, with 7 bases that match TRBD2. The CDR3 length is 16 residues. The V segment lost 2 bases and the J segment 2 bases; nucleotides outside the gene matches: 6. The germline gives CDR1 SGHRS, CDR2 YFSETQ. CDR3 residues: CASSLLLAVNTGELFF. In DNA form, the CDR3 reads TGCGCCAGCAGCTTACTCCTAGCGGTTAACACCGGGGAGCTGTTTTTT.

This clonotype was recorded many times. The chain carries TRBV18 and TRBJ2-7; TRBD1 matches 9 bases. Germline V CDR1 and CDR2: KGHSH, LQKENI. The CDR3 consists of 14 residues. Germline trimming cut 6 bases from V and 4 bases from J; bases unmatched to any gene: 7. The DNA of the CDR3 is TGTGCCAGCTCCCCGGGACAGGGAAAATACGAGCAGTACTTC. This codes for CASSPGQGKYEQYF.

This clonotype has just a few counts. The rearrangement uses TRBV5-1 and TRBJ1-1; D is unresolved. V gave up 4 bases and J gave up 3 bases, with 7 bases separating them. CDR1 is SGHRS and CDR2 is YFSETQ in the germline V gene. The CDR3 extends over 12 amino acids. The CDR3 is CASSLRDTEAFF. The DNA of the CDR3 is TGCGCCAGCAGCCTGAGGGACACTGAAGCTTTCTTT.

In its sample, this clonotype was seen a few times. The chain carries TRBV7-6 and TRBJ2-3; D possibly corresponds to TRBD2 (7 bases). V lost 5 bases, J lost 0 bases, and 12 bases lay in between. Germline CDR1 and CDR2: SGHVS and FNYEAQ. The CDR3 length is 15 residues. CDR3 in amino acids: CASSGGGPSTDTQYF. The CDR3 nucleotides are TGTGCCAGCAGCGGGGGGGGGCCGAGCACAGATACGCAGTATTTT.

Many counts were recorded for this clonotype. This sequence joins TRBV19 and TRBJ2-4; D tentatively reads TRBD1 or TRBD2 (5 bases each). V was trimmed by 3 bases and J by 8 bases, leaving 14 bases between them. Germline CDR1 and CDR2: LNHDA and SQIVND (reference sequence). The CDR3 extends over 14 amino acids. Written as DNA, the CDR3 is TGTGCCAGTAGTATCGACCCCCTGGGGGACATTCAGTACTTC. This translates into CASSIDPLGDIQYF.

This clonotype was recorded a few times. The rearrangement joins TRBV6-5 to TRBJ2-6; no clear D gene. Germline CDR1 and CDR2: MNHEY and SVGAGI. The CDR3 is 18 residues long. V lost 5 bases and J 0 bases, leaving 17 bases between the germline ends. For the CDR3, the DNA is TGTGCCAGCAGTCTCCGGGCCTCCCGCCCCTCTGGGGCCAACGTCCTGACTTTC. Protein product: CASSLRASRPSGANVLTF.

The table lists this clonotype with a few counts. The rearrangement joins TRBV20-1 to TRBJ1-1, with D perhaps matching TRBD1 (5 bases). The germline CDR1 and CDR2 sequences are DFQATT and SNEGSKA (reference sequence). The V and J ends lost 6 bases and 5 bases respectively, with 28 bases between them. The CDR3 loop spans 17 amino acids. As DNA, the CDR3 is TGCAGTGCCTCGGGGTTATCGGGACGATCGGGATTAACTGAAGCTTTCTTT. Translated, it gives CSASGLSGRSGLTEAFF.

The chain uses TRBV30 and TRBJ1-5; D perhaps matches TRBD1 (6 bases). Germline CDR1 reads GTSNPN; CDR2 reads SVGIG (reference sequence). The CDR3 length is 13 residues. Trimming took off 0 bases at V and 4 bases at J, with 7 bases between the two ends. CDR3 in amino acids: CAWSVQGNQPQHF. CDR3 nucleotides: TGTGCCTGGAGTGTACAGGGTAATCAGCCCCAGCATTTT.

This clonotype was counted many times. This sequence joins TRBV20-1 and TRBJ1-1; the match to TRBD1 covers 8 bases. The V segment lost 4 bases and the J segment 3 bases; nucleotides outside the gene matches: 4. Per germline, CDR1 DFQATT and CDR2 SNEGSKA (reference sequence). This CDR3 comprises 13 residues. The CDR3 DNA is TGCAGTGCTAAAGGGACAGGTGACACTGAAGCTTTCTTT. This gives the protein CSAKGTGDTEAFF.

At least ten counts were recorded for this clonotype. The chain has TRBV7-2 and TRBJ1-1; 7 bases are a match to TRBD1. V shed 3 bases and J 10 bases; nucleotides not matched to a gene: 14. This CDR3 has 15 residues. Germline CDR1 is SGHTA and CDR2 is FQGNSA. CDR3: CASSFRDRVSVGAFF. The CDR3 DNA follows: TGTGCCAGCAGCTTCCGAGACAGGGTCTCCGTGGGAGCTTTCTTT.

The chain carries TRBV7-6 and TRBJ2-7; no firm D call. Trimming removed 1 base at V and 1 base at J, with 8 bases between. The germline gives CDR1 SGHVS, CDR2 FNYEAQ. The CDR3 totals 14 residues. The CDR3 here is CASSLGVDSYEQYF. The DNA for the CDR3 is TGTGCCAGCAGCTTAGGGGTGGATTCCTACGAGCAGTACTTC.

This clonotype was seen at least ten times. This sequence joins TRBV27 and TRBJ2-4; 11 bases line up with TRBD1. The V gene's germline CDR1 is MNHEY and CDR2 SMNVEV (reference sequence). Trimming removed 4 bases from V and 6 bases from J; junction bases left unmatched: 5. The CDR3 length is 15 residues. The CDR3 loop is CASSSGTGGPNIQYF. The CDR3 DNA is TGTGCCAGCAGTTCCGGGACAGGGGGGCCAAACATTCAGTACTTC.

This chain uses TRBV7-8 with TRBJ2-3; tentatively, D is TRBD2 (6 bases). The V gene lost 3 bases and the J gene lost 5 bases, with 12 bases spanning the gap. Germline V gene data show CDR1 as SGHVS and CDR2 as FQNEAQ. The CDR3 runs to 14 residues. In DNA, the CDR3 is TGTGCCAGCAGCTTTCCAGGGCGGGGAGATACGCAGTATTTT. Its protein is CASSFPGRGDTQYF. Full variable domain (rest looked up from reference TRBV7-8 and TRBJ2-3): GAGVSQSPRYKVAKRGQDVALRCDPISGHVSLFWYQQALGQGPEFLTYFQNEAQLDKSGLPSDRFFAERPEGSVSTLKIQRTQQEDSAVYLCASSFPGRGDTQYFGPGTRLTVL.

As regards this clonotype: A much more abundant neighbour one base away suggests this may be a read error. The gene calls are TRBV9 and TRBJ2-5; no clear D gene. This CDR3 has 13 amino acids. Per the germline V gene, CDR1 is SGDLS and CDR2 is YYNGEE. V was cut by 3 bases and J by 4 bases, with 10 bases left in between. DNA for the CDR3: TGTGCCAGCAGCGCCTTCGCCGGAGAGACCCAGTACTTC. Its translation is CASSAFAGETQYF.

This chain links TRBV20-1 with TRBJ1-1; TRBD1 matches 8 bases. V was clipped by 3 bases and J by 4 bases; unmatched bases: 7. Germline assignment: CDR1 DFQATT and CDR2 SNEGSKA (reference sequence). The CDR3 spans 14 residues. In DNA, the CDR3 is TGCAGTGCTAGGGCAAAACAGGGGGTCACTGAAGCTTTCTTT. Amino acids: CSARAKQGVTEAFF.

The chain employs TRBV5-1 and TRBJ2-7, with TRBD1 identical over 11 bases. Per the germline V gene, CDR1 is SGHRS and CDR2 is YFSETQ. This CDR3 comprises 15 residues. V was pared by 3 bases and J by 4 bases, with 6 bases of the junction left unmatched. For the CDR3, the DNA is TGCGCCAGCAGCTCGACGGACAGGGGGCCGTACGAGCAGTACGTC. It specifies CASSSTDRGPYEQYV.

The V and J genes are TRBV7-2 and TRBJ2-1; D ambiguous. Trimming removed 8 bases from V and 0 bases from J, with 11 bases in between. This CDR3 region has 14 residues. Germline CDR1 reads SGHTA; CDR2 reads FQGNSA. The CDR3 bases are TGTGCCAGCTTCCCCCAAGACTCCTACAATGAGCAGTTCTTC. Protein sequence: CASFPQDSYNEQFF.

This clonotype was picked up a small number of times. The genes are TRBV6-5 and TRBJ1-2; TRBD1 matches 8 bases. V shed 3 bases and J 7 bases; nucleotides not matched to a gene: 10. CDR1 is MNHEY, CDR2 SVGAGI, per germline. This CDR3 is 15 amino acids long. CDR3 coding DNA: TGTGCCAGCAGTTATATCTCCGGACAGGGAGGTGGCTACACCTTC. This gives the protein CASSYISGQGGGYTF.

This clonotype has ten or more counts. The J gene is TRBJ2-5, the V gene TRBV6-4; 7 bases map to TRBD1. The V and J ends lost 8 bases and 2 bases, in that order; junction bases with no gene match: 5. This CDR3 spans 13 amino acids. The V gene's germline CDR1 is MRHNA and CDR2 SNTAGT. The CDR3 region is CASLPGQQETQYF. Written as DNA, the CDR3 is TGTGCCAGCTTACCGGGACAGCAAGAGACCCAGTACTTC.

The chain joins TRBV3-1 to TRBJ2-1; 14 bases fit TRBD2. The CDR3 runs 16 residues. Germline V gives CDR1 LGHDT, CDR2 YNNKEL (reference sequence). Germline trimming cut 1 base from V and 8 bases from J; bases unmatched to any gene: 4. CDR3 region: CASSQGTSGGTHEQFF. The CDR3 DNA sequence: TGTGCCAGCAGCCAAGGGACTAGCGGGGGGACCCATGAGCAGTTCTTC.

This clonotype was seen only a few times. The gene calls are TRBV5-1 and TRBJ2-2, with TRBD1 matching over 12 bases. Germline assignment: CDR1 SGHRS and CDR2 YFSETQ. The CDR3 loop spans 17 amino acids. Trimming removed 4 bases from V and 6 bases from J; junction bases left unmatched: 10. The CDR3 sequence is CASSRRDRGHWAGELFF. Written as DNA, the CDR3 is TGCGCCAGCAGCCGCCGGGACAGGGGGCATTGGGCCGGGGAGCTGTTTTTT.

This clonotype occurred many times. The chain couples TRBV2 to TRBJ1-5; 8 bases fit TRBD1. V trimming: 6 bases; J trimming: 7 bases; junction bases outside the gene matches: 11. The CDR3 length is 15 residues. CDR1 is SNHLY and CDR2 is FYNNEI in the germline V gene. CDR3 protein: CASSRGQGGKQPQHF. CDR3 nucleotide sequence: TGTGCCAGCAGCCGCGGACAGGGAGGAAAACAGCCCCAGCATTTT. Full variable domain (remainder filled in from reference TRBV2 and TRBJ1-5): EPEVTQTPSHQVTQMGQEVILRCVPISNHLYFYWYRQILGQKVEFLVSFYNNEISEKSEIFDDQFSVERPDGSNFTLKIRSTKLEDSAMYFCASSRGQGGKQPQHFGDGTRLSIL.

The table lists this clonotype with a few counts. The chain employs TRBV7-6 and TRBJ2-1; 9 bases align to TRBD1. Germline CDR1 SGHVS, CDR2 FNYEAQ. The V and J ends lost 4 bases and 2 bases, in that order; junction bases with no gene match: 6. The CDR3 runs to 16 residues. The DNA for the CDR3 is TGTGCCAGCAGCTCAACCACAGGGGGCACCTACAATGAGCAGTTCTTC. Translating it yields CASSSTTGGTYNEQFF.

This rearrangement joins TRBV2 to TRBJ1-2; D is unclear. Germline CDR1 and CDR2: SNHLY and FYNNEI. Trimming left V 0 bases short and J 8 bases short, with 19 bases between. The CDR3 consists of 16 residues. Here the CDR3 DNA reads TGTGCCAGCAGTGAAGCCCCGTATGGGGTGTTTAGCGGCTACACCTTC. This encodes CASSEAPYGVFSGYTF.

This clonotype was seen a few times. This chain joins TRBV5-1 and TRBJ2-3, with 10 bases matching TRBD2. The CDR3 totals 20 residues. Germline V gene sequence: CDR1 SGHRS, CDR2 YFSETQ. V trimming: 0 bases; J trimming: 2 bases; junction bases outside the gene matches: 15. CDR3 amino acids: CASSLEQLAGELGSTDTQYF. As DNA, the CDR3 is TGCGCCAGCAGCTTGGAGCAGCTAGCGGGGGAGCTCGGATCCACAGATACGCAGTATTTT.

The chain uses TRBV3-1 and TRBJ2-3; no clear D gene. Germline-derived CDR1 and CDR2 are LGHDT and YNNKEL (reference sequence). The CDR3 extends over 16 amino acids. V lost 3 bases to trimming and J lost 4 bases, with 17 bases between them. The chain's CDR3 is CASSQPMIGAADTQYF. CDR3 nucleotide sequence: TGTGCCAGCAGCCAGCCGATGATCGGAGCCGCAGATACGCAGTATTTT.

The chain joins TRBV11-2 to TRBJ2-7; D gene unclear. The CDR3 is 13 residues long. The germline gives CDR1 SGHAT, CDR2 FQNNGV. With 3 bases removed from V and 3 bases from J, the gap between germline ends came to 9 bases. In DNA form, the CDR3 reads TGTGCCAGCAGCTTTGGTCGGGTCTACGAGCAGTACTTC. Amino acids: CASSFGRVYEQYF.